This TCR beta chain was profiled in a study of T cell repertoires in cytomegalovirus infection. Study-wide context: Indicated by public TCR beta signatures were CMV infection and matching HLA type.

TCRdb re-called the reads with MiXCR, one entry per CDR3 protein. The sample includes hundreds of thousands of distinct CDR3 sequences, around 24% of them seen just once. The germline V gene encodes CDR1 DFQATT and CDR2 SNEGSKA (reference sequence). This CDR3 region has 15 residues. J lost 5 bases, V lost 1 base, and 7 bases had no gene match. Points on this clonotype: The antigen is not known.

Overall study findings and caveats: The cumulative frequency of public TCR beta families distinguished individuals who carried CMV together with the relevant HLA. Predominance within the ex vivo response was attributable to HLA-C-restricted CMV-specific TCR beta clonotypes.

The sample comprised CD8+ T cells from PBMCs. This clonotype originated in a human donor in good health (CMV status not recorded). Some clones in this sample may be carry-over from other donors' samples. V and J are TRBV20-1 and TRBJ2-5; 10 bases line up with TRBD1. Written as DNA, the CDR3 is TGCAGTGCTAGAGCCGGACAGGGGGTGTGGGAGACCCAGTACTTC. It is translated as CSARAGQGVWETQYF.